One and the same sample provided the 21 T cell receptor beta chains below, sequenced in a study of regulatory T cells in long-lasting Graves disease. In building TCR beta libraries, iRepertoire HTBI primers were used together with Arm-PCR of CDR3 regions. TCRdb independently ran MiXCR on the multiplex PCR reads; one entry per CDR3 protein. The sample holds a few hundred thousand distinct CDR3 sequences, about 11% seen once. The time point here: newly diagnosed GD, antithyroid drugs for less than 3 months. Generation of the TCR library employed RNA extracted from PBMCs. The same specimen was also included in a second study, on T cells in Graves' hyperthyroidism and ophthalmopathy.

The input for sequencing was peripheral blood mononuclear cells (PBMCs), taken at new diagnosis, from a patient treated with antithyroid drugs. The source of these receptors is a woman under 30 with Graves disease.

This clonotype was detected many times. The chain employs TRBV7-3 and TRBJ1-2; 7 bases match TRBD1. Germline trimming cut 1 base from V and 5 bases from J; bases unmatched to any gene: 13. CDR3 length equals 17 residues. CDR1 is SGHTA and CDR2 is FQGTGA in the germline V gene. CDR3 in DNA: TGTGCCAGCAGCTTAAGTACCCGGGACAGCTCCTTGTATGGCTACACCTTC. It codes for CASSLSTRDSSLYGYTF.

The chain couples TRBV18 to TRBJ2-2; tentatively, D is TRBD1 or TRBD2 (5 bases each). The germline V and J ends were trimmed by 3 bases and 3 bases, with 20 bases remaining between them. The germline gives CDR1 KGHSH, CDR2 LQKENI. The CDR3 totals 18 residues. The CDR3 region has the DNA TGTGCCAGCTCACCGAGGGGCAGGGCCCCTCGACACACCGGGGAGCTGTTTTTT. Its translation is CASSPRGRAPRHTGELFF.

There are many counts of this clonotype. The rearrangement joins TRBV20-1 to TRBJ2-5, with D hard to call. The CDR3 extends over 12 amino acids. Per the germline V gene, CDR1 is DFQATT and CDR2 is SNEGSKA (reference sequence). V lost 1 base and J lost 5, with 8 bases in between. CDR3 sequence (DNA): TGCAGTGCTAGAGTGAGAATCGAGACCCAGTACTTC. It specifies CSARVRIETQYF.

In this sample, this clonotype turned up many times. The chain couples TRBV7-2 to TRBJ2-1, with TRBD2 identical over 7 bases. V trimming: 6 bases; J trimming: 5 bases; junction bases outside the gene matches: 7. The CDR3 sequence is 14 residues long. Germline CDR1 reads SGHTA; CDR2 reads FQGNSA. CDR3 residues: CASSRLGGNNEQFF. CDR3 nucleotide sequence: TGTGCCAGCAGTCGCCTGGGGGGGAACAATGAGCAGTTCTTC.

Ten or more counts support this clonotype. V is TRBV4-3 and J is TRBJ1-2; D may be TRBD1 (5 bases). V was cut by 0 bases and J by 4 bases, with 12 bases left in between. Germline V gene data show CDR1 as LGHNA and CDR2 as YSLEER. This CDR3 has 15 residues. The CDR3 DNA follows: TGCGCCAGCAGCCAAGATCGTGGGGGTACCTATGGCTACACCTTC. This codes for CASSQDRGGTYGYTF.

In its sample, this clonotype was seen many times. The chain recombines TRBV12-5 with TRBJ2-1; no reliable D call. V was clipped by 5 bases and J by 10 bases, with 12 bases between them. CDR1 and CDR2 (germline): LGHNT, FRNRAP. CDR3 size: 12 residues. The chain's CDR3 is CASGPKWNEQFF. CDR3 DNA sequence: TGTGCTAGTGGTCCCAAATGGAACGAGCAGTTCTTC.

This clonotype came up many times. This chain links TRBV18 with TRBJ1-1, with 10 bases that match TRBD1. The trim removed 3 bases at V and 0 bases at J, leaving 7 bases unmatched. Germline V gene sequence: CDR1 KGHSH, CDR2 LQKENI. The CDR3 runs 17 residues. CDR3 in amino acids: CASSPRDRGSMNTEAFF. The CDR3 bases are TGTGCCAGCTCACCGCGGGACAGGGGAAGCATGAACACTGAAGCTTTCTTT.

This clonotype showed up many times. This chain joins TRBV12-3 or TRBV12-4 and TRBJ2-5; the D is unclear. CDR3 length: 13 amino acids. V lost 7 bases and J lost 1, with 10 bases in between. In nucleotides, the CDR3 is TGTGCCAGCACCCTAGGATCCCAAGAGACCCAGTACTTC. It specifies CASTLGSQETQYF.

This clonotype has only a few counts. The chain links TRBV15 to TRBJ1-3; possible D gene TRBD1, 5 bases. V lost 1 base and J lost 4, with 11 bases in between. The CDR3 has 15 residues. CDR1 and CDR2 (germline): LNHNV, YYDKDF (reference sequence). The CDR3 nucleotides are TGTGCCACCAGCAGAGTGGGGGGGTCGGGAAACACCATATATTTT. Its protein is CATSRVGGSGNTIYF.

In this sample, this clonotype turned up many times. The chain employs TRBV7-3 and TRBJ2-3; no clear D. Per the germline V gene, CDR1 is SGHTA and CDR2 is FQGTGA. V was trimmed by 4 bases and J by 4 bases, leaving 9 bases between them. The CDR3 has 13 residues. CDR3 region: CASSSPNADTQYF. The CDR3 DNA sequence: TGTGCCAGCAGCTCCCCGAACGCAGATACGCAGTATTTT.

The CDR3 spells CASSIFPGQGRSGNTIYF. In nucleotides, the CDR3 is TGTGCCAGTAGTATCTTTCCGGGACAGGGACGCTCTGGAAACACCATATATTTT. This sequence joins TRBV19 and TRBJ1-3; 9 bases match TRBD1. The V gene's germline CDR1 is LNHDA and CDR2 SQIVND (reference sequence). V shed 3 bases, J shed 0 bases, and the junction held 9 bases outside the gene matches. The CDR3 length is 18 residues.

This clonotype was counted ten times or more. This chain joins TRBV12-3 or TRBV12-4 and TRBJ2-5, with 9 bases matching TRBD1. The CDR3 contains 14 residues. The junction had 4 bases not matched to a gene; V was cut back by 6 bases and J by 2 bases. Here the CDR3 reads CASSPGQGQETQYF. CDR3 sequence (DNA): TGTGCCAGCAGCCCGGGACAGGGACAAGAGACCCAGTACTTC.

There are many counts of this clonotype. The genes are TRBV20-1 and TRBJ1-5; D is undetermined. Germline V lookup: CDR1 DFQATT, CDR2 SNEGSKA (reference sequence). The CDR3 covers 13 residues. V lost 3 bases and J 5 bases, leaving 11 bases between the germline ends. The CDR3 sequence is CSASGAGYQPQHF. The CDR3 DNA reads TGCAGTGCTAGCGGTGCAGGTTATCAGCCCCAGCATTTT.

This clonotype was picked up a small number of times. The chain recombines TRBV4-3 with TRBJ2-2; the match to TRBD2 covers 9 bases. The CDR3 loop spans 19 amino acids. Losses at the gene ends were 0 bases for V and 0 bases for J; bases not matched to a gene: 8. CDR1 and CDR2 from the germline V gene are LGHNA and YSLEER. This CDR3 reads CASSQDRLAGTANTGELFF. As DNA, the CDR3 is TGCGCCAGCAGCCAAGATCGGCTAGCGGGGACGGCGAACACCGGGGAGCTGTTTTTT.

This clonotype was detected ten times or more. The chain's CDR3 is CASSIHGSYEQYF. In nucleotides, the CDR3 is TGTGCCAGTAGTATCCATGGATCATACGAGCAGTACTTC. V and J are TRBV19 and TRBJ2-7; D not resolved. Germline V gene data show CDR1 as LNHDA and CDR2 as SQIVND (reference sequence). This CDR3 is 13 amino acids long. The germline V and J ends were trimmed by 3 bases and 4 bases, with 10 bases remaining between them. Looking up the rest from reference TRBV19 and TRBJ2-7 gives the full variable domain: DGGITQSPKYLFRKEGQNVTLSCEQNLNHDAMYWYRQDPGQGLRLIYYSQIVNDFQKGDIAEGYSVSREKKESFPLTVTSAQKNPTAFYLCASSIHGSYEQYFGPGTRLTVT.

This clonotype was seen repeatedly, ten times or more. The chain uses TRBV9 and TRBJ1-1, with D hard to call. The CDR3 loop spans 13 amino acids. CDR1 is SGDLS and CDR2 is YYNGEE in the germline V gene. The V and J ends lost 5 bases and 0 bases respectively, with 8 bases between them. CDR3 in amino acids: CASRGPMNTEAFF. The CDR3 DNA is TGTGCCAGCAGGGGTCCGATGAACACTGAAGCTTTCTTT.

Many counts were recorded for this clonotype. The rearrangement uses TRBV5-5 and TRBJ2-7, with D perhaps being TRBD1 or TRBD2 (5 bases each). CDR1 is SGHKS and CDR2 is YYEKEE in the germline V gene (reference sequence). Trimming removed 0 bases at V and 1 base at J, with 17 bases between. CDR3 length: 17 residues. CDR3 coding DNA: TGTGCCAGCAGCTTGGGAGCTGGGGGAAACCTTTCCTACGAGCAGTACTTC. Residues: CASSLGAGGNLSYEQYF.

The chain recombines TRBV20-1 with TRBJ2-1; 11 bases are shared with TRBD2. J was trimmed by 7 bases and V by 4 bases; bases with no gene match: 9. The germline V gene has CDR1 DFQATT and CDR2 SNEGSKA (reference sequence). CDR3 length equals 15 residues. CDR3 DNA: TGCAGTGCTACACAAGTCTGGACTAGCGGGAATGAGCAGTTCTTC. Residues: CSATQVWTSGNEQFF.

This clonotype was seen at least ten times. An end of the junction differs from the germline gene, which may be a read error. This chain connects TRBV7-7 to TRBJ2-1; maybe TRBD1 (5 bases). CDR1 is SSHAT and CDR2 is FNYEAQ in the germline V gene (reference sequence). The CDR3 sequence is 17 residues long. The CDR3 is CASSLKFPGSTYNEQFF. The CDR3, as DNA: TGTGCTAGCAGCTTAAAGTTCCCAGGGTCGACTTACAATGAGCAGTTCTTC.

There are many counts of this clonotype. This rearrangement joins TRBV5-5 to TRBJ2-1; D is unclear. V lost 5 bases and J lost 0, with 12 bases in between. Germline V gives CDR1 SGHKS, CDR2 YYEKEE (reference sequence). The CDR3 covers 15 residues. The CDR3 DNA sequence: TGTGCCAGCAGTTTAACCCAGAGCTCCTACAATGAGCAGTTCTTC. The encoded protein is CASSLTQSSYNEQFF.

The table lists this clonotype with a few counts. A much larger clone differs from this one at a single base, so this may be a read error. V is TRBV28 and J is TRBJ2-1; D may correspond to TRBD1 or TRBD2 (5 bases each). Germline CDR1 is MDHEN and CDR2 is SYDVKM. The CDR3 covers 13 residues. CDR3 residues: CVSIPAGSHEQFF. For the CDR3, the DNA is TGTGTCAGCATCCCGGCAGGGAGTCATGAGCAGTTCTTC.